These 29 T cell receptor beta chains originate from one sample sequenced in a study of T cell repertoires in cytomegalovirus infection. TCRdb re-called the reads with MiXCR, one entry per CDR3 protein. The repertoire holds more than 400,000 distinct CDR3 sequences, about 25% seen once, with less than 15% in the top ten. The material sequenced was PBMCs. The origin of the receptors is a human donor in good health (CMV status not recorded). Some clones in this sample may be carry-over from other donors' samples.

This clonotype was counted a few times. The chain recombines TRBV29-1 with TRBJ1-4, with 7 bases aligning to TRBD1. The J segment lost 4 bases and the V segment lost 2 bases, leaving 7 bases of the junction unmatched. The CDR3 is made up of 15 amino acids. Germline V gene lookup returns CDR1 SQVTM and CDR2 ANQGSEA. The CDR3 region is CSVENRGRDNEKLFF. CDR3 sequence (DNA): TGCAGCGTTGAAAACAGGGGTAGAGATAATGAAAAACTGTTTTTT.

V is TRBV6-5 and J is TRBJ2-2; 7 nucleotides align to TRBD2. Germline V gene sequence: CDR1 MNHEY, CDR2 SVGAGI. There are 16 residues in the CDR3. J was trimmed by 5 bases and V by 3 bases; bases with no gene match: 9. The CDR3 DNA reads as TGTGCCAGCAGTTATGGGGGGGGAGCAACAACCGGGGAGCTGTTTTTT. Amino acids: CASSYGGGATTGELFF.

This clonotype was counted between two and nine times. The chain links TRBV10-1 to TRBJ1-1; D is unclear. CDR3 size: 12 residues. Trimming took 3 bases from V and 8 from J, leaving 10 bases between them. CDR1 and CDR2 from the germline V gene are WNHNN and SYGVQD (reference sequence). In DNA form, the CDR3 reads TGCGCCAGCAGTGATCCCGGTAGAGAAGCTTTCTTT. This codes for CASSDPGREAFF.

This rearrangement joins TRBV6-2 or TRBV6-3 to TRBJ2-5; 11 bases are shared with TRBD2. The germline CDR1 and CDR2 sequences are MNHEY and SVGEGT. CDR3 length equals 16 residues. Trimming cost V 5 bases and J 4 bases; bases outside gene matches: 9. CDR3 protein: CASSPTLAGGGETQYF. The CDR3 coding sequence is TGTGCCAGCAGTCCAACTCTAGCGGGAGGAGGAGAGACCCAGTACTTC.

The V and J genes are TRBV4-3 and TRBJ2-1; 14 positions agree with TRBD2. Germline values: CDR1 LGHNA, CDR2 YSLEER. V dropped 3 bases and J dropped 8; count of bases not matched to a gene: 6. There are 16 residues in the CDR3. Here the CDR3 reads CASSQVGTSGRDEQFF. CDR3 nucleotides: TGCGCCAGCAGCCAGGTTGGGACTAGCGGGAGAGATGAGCAGTTCTTC.

The chain recombines TRBV28 with TRBJ2-1, with a possible D match to TRBD1 (5 bases). The CDR3 spans 15 residues. V dropped 6 bases and J dropped 0 bases, with 12 bases sitting between them. The germline V gene has CDR1 MDHEN and CDR2 SYDVKM. The CDR3 loop is CASSIQGISYNEQFF. CDR3 nucleotides: TGTGCCAGCAGCATTCAGGGTATCTCCTACAATGAGCAGTTCTTC.

This clonotype appeared many times. The V and J genes are TRBV7-2 and TRBJ2-7; tentative D call: TRBD2 (7 bases). V was trimmed by 6 bases and J by 1 base, leaving 16 bases between them. The CDR3 length is 15 residues. The germline V gene has CDR1 SGHTA and CDR2 FQGNSA. The CDR3 nucleotides are TGTGCCAGCAGACCTCCGGGGGGCAATTCCTACGAGCAGTACTTC. This codes for CASRPPGGNSYEQYF. Full variable domain (remainder filled in from reference TRBV7-2 and TRBJ2-7): GAGVSQSPSNKVTEKGKDVELRCDPISGHTALYWYRQSLGQGLEFLIYFQGNSAPDKSGLPSDRFSAERTGGSVSTLTIQRTQQEDSAVYLCASRPPGGNSYEQYFGPGTRLTVT.

This clonotype was seen only a few times. The chain joins TRBV6-5 to TRBJ2-1; 7 nucleotides match TRBD1. The V gene's germline CDR1 is MNHEY and CDR2 SVGAGI. V gave up 4 bases and J gave up 5 bases; unmatched junction bases: 14. The length of the CDR3 is 17 residues. In nucleotides, the CDR3 is TGTGCCAGCAGTTCCAAATGGGCCGGACAGGCCAACAATGAGCAGTTCTTC. Protein: CASSSKWAGQANNEQFF.

The V gene is TRBV6-2 or TRBV6-3, the J gene TRBJ2-5; 10 positions agree with TRBD2. The germline gives CDR1 MNHEY, CDR2 SVGEGT. V lost 6 bases and J lost 2; bases outside the gene matches: 6. This CDR3 contains 15 residues. DNA of the CDR3: TGTGCCAGCAGCAAGGGACTAGCGATACAAGAGACCCAGTACTTC. This gives the protein CASSKGLAIQETQYF.

The sample holds a few counts of this clonotype. V and J are TRBV6-6 and TRBJ2-3; no firm D call. CDR3 size: 12 residues. V lost 3 bases, J lost 5 bases, and 6 bases lay in between. CDR1 is MNHNY, CDR2 SVGAGI, per germline (reference sequence). CDR3 coding DNA: TGTGCCAGCAGTTATCGTGAAGATACGCAGTATTTT. Amino acids: CASSYREDTQYF.

In this sample, this clonotype turned up many times. J is TRBJ2-1 and V is TRBV7-2, with D possibly matching TRBD2 (5 bases). Germline lookup yields CDR1 SGHTA and CDR2 FQGNSA. Trimming shortened V by 6 bases and J by 6 bases, and 21 bases separated the two germline ends. This CDR3 has 16 residues. The CDR3 DNA sequence: TGTGCCAGCAGACCCACACGGACTGCCAAGGGCAATGAGCAGTTCTTC. Its protein is CASRPTRTAKGNEQFF.

The rearrangement links TRBV9 to TRBJ2-2; D is undetermined. V lost 0 bases and J 4 bases, leaving 13 bases between the germline ends. Germline CDR1 SGDLS, CDR2 YYNGEE. The length of the CDR3 is 16 residues. This CDR3 is CASSVGTRVITGELFF. CDR3 sequence (DNA): TGTGCCAGCAGCGTAGGGACCCGCGTGATCACCGGGGAGCTGTTTTTT.

The rearrangement joins TRBV10-1 to TRBJ1-2; the D is unclear. With 8 bases removed from V and 4 bases from J, the gap between germline ends came to 14 bases. The V gene's germline CDR1 is WNHNN and CDR2 SYGVQD (reference sequence). The CDR3 is 13 amino acids. This CDR3 is CASSEVAGYGYTF. In nucleotides, the CDR3 is TGCGCCAGCTCTGAGGTTGCAGGCTATGGCTACACCTTC.

This clonotype was counted many times. V and J are TRBV7-2 and TRBJ1-1; D uncertain. Germline CDR1 is SGHTA and CDR2 is FQGNSA. CDR3 length: 16 residues. V dropped 5 bases and J dropped 1 base, with 17 bases sitting between them. CDR3 sequence: CASSPLVVGKNTEAFF. The CDR3 DNA follows: TGTGCCAGCAGCCCCCTTGTTGTGGGGAAGAACACTGAAGCTTTCTTT.

This clonotype was detected many times. This chain uses TRBV7-3 with TRBJ2-1; 7 bases agree with TRBD2. This CDR3 has 16 amino acids. Germline loops: CDR1 SGHTA, CDR2 FQGTGA. The V segment lost 6 bases and the J segment 6 bases; nucleotides outside the gene matches: 14. In nucleotides, the CDR3 is TGTGCCAGCAGTCCACACGGGGCGGGAGTGCGCAATGAGCAGTTCTTC. Amino acids: CASSPHGAGVRNEQFF.

The chain combines TRBV7-9 with TRBJ2-5; TRBD1 matches 9 bases. The CDR3 is 15 amino acids. Per germline, CDR1 SEHNR and CDR2 FQNEAQ (reference sequence). The trim removed 6 bases at V and 5 bases at J, leaving 10 bases unmatched. The DNA of the CDR3 is TGTGCCAGCAGTCTGGGACAGGGATGGGGGGAGACCCAGTACTTC. This sequence encodes CASSLGQGWGETQYF.

The rearrangement links TRBV12-3 or TRBV12-4 to TRBJ1-4, with D perhaps matching TRBD1 (6 bases). The CDR3 has 16 residues. The V gene lost 5 bases and the J gene lost 1 base, with 14 bases spanning the gap. DNA of the CDR3: TGTGCCAGCAGTCAACAGGGTATGGAAACTAATGAAAAACTGTTTTTT. Its protein product is CASSQQGMETNEKLFF.

The chain employs TRBV6-6 and TRBJ2-7, with a possible D match to TRBD2 (6 bases). The germline V gene has CDR1 MNHNY and CDR2 SVGAGI (reference sequence). The CDR3 is 13 residues long. V lost 0 bases, J lost 5 bases, and 8 bases lay in between. The CDR3 loop reads CASSYSGGNEQYV. DNA for the CDR3: TGTGCCAGCAGTTACTCGGGGGGAAACGAGCAGTACGTC.

On this clonotype itself: The germline gene is not matched at one end of the junction; a read error may be the cause. The chain uses TRBV5-6 and TRBJ1-5, with D perhaps TRBD1 (5 bases). CDR3 size: 15 residues. Germline CDR1 reads SGHDT; CDR2 reads YYEEEE. CDR3 nucleotides: TGTGTCAGCAGCTTGGCATCGGGGGGCAATCAGCCCCAGCATTTT. As protein: CVSSLASGGNQPQHF.

This clonotype was detected a few times. The chain links TRBV25-1 to TRBJ2-3, with D unclear. Looked up from germline, CDR1 is MGHDK and CDR2 is SYGVNS. The CDR3 totals 13 residues. V was clipped by 0 bases and J by 4 bases, with 5 bases between them. CDR3 residues: CASSEYLADTQYF. The CDR3 DNA reads as TGTGCCAGCAGTGAATATCTCGCAGATACGCAGTATTTT.

This clonotype turned up a few times. This chain links TRBV28 with TRBJ2-3; D is undetermined. Germline V CDR1 and CDR2: MDHEN, SYDVKM. The CDR3 sequence is 15 residues long. With 6 bases removed from V and 1 base from J, the gap between germline ends came to 14 bases. The CDR3 region has the DNA TGTGCCAGCAGCAGCGCAGGTGGCGGCACAGATACGCAGTATTTT. It encodes CASSSAGGGTDTQYF.

V is TRBV27 and J is TRBJ2-7; D gene unclear. The CDR3 runs to 12 residues. V shed 6 bases and J shed 5 bases, with 11 bases lying between them. CDR1 MNHEY and CDR2 SMNVEV come from the germline V gene (reference sequence). The CDR3 DNA follows: TGTGCCAGCAGCGATTTGGACCACGAGCAGTACGTC. This codes for CASSDLDHEQYV.

The genes are TRBV7-6 and TRBJ2-5; D unresolved. Germline CDR1 reads SGHVS; CDR2 reads FNYEAQ. The CDR3 length is 13 residues. Trimming removed 4 bases from V and 5 bases from J, with 11 bases in between. The CDR3 DNA is TGTGCCAGCAGCTCCGACTGGTTGGAGACCCAGTACTTC. Translating it yields CASSSDWLETQYF.

The CDR3: CASSQGSKRETQYF. CDR3 coding DNA: TGCGCCAGCAGCCAAGGTTCGAAGAGAGAGACCCAGTACTTC. The chain joins TRBV4-3 to TRBJ2-5, with D unresolved. This CDR3 contains 14 residues. V was shortened by 1 base and J by 4 bases, with 10 bases between the two germline ends. Per germline, CDR1 LGHNA and CDR2 YSLEER.

This clonotype was detected a few times. This sequence joins TRBV5-1 and TRBJ2-7, with a tentative D call TRBD2 (5 bases). V was shortened by 4 bases and J by 4 bases, with 12 bases between the two germline ends. Germline CDR1 is SGHRS and CDR2 is YFSETQ. This CDR3 is built from 13 residues. The CDR3 loop is CASSTRGAYEQYF. The CDR3 coding sequence is TGCGCCAGCAGCACTCGGGGAGCGTACGAGCAGTACTTC.

The chain uses TRBV7-6 and TRBJ2-1, with D tentatively TRBD1 (5 bases). The CDR3 covers 12 residues. CDR1 and CDR2 (germline): SGHVS, FNYEAQ. The V and J ends lost 5 bases and 9 bases respectively, with 11 bases between them. CDR3 DNA: TGTGCCAGCAGCGCCCAGGGTGCTGAGCAGTTCTTC. It specifies CASSAQGAEQFF.

The chain joins TRBV15 to TRBJ2-2; D unresolved. Germline loops: CDR1 LNHNV, CDR2 YYDKDF (reference sequence). Trimming pared 6 bases from V and 0 bases from J, leaving 14 bases between. CDR3 size: 16 residues. CDR3 DNA sequence: TGTGCCACCAGACCCCAAAGGGCCACGAACACCGGGGAGCTGTTTTTT. Translating gives CATRPQRATNTGELFF. Combining the CDR3 with reference TRBV15 and TRBJ2-2 gives the whole variable domain DAMVIQNPRYQVTQFGKPVTLSCSQTLNHNVMYWYQQKSSQAPKLLFHYYDKDFNNEADTPDNFQSRRPNTSFCFLDIRSPGLGDTAMYLCATRPQRATNTGELFFGEGSRLTVL.

This rearrangement joins TRBV7-2 to TRBJ2-3; 7 bases align to TRBD1. Germline CDR1 and CDR2: SGHTA and FQGNSA. This CDR3 has 15 amino acids. Unmatched junction bases numbered 9, after V lost 5 bases and J lost 4 bases. Here the CDR3 DNA reads TGTGCCAGCAGCATGCGACAGGGTAAAGCAGATACGCAGTATTTT. It is translated as CASSMRQGKADTQYF. The complete variable domain, with remaining parts taken from reference TRBV7-2 and TRBJ2-3, reads GAGVSQSPSNKVTEKGKDVELRCDPISGHTALYWYRQSLGQGLEFLIYFQGNSAPDKSGLPSDRFSAERTGGSVSTLTIQRTQQEDSAVYLCASSMRQGKADTQYFGPGTRLTVL.

The chain employs TRBV28 and TRBJ2-1; 12 nucleotides line up with TRBD2. After removal of 11 bases from V and 4 bases from J, the junction contained 3 bases not matched to a gene. The CDR3 spans 13 residues. Looked up from germline, CDR1 is MDHEN and CDR2 is SYDVKM. CDR3 coding DNA: TGTGCCGGTGGACTAGCGGGATACAATGAGCAGTTCTTC. It yields the protein CAGGLAGYNEQFF.